Detailed here is one TCR beta chain. Its specificity is not known. The entry originates in a study of molecular identifiers for immune sequencing clone quantification. Study-wide background: Naive CD8 cell RNA, from 20,000 or 100,000 cells, was split five ways in replicates, with four sequenced.

Naive CD8 library inputs spanned roughly 17,000 to 1,100,000 sorted cells and 10%, 30% or 50% RNA. TCRdb reprocessed the PCR reads via MiXCR and lists one record per CDR3 protein. The repertoire holds approximately 630,000 distinct CDR3 sequences, with about 25% as singletons. Study results and limitations: Spiked Jurkat TCR RNA equal to one cell could reportedly be picked out among 1 million or so naive cells. Whereas naive cells kept under 1% of molecules in clones above 20 RNA copies, such clones held over 99% in effectors.

Sequenced: naive CD8+ T cells from blood, with Jurkat cell RNA spiked in. The subset here: FACS-sorted CD8+CD4-CCR7+CD45RA+ naive T cells. The TCR sequence derives from a human donor in good health. Some libraries in this study had Jurkat cell RNA spiked in.

CDR3: CASSQERSGRALVSGNTIYF. CDR3 in DNA: TGCGCCAGCAGCCAAGAACGATCGGGCAGGGCCCTAGTCTCTGGAAACACCATATATTTT. The J gene is TRBJ1-3, the V gene TRBV4-3, with D maybe TRBD1 (5 bases). Germline assignment: CDR1 LGHNA and CDR2 YSLEER. This CDR3 spans 20 amino acids. Deletions cut 0 bases from V and 0 bases from J, with 21 bases between.